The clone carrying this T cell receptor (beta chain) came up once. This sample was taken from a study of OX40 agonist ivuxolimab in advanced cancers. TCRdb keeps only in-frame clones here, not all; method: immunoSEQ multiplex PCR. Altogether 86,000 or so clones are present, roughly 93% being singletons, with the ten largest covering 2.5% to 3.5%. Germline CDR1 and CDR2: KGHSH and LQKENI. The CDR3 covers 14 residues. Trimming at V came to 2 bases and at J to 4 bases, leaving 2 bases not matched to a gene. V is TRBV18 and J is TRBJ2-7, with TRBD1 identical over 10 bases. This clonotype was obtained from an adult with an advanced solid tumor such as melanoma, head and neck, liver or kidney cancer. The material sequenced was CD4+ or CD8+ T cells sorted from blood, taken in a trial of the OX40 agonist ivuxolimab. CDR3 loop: CASSPRTGGYEQYF. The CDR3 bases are TGTGCCAGCTCACCAAGGACAGGGGGTTACGAGCAGTACTTC.